These 14 T cell receptor beta chains came from one sample sequenced in a study of regulatory T cells in long-lasting Graves disease. According to the study, TCR beta libraries were built with iRepertoire HTBI primers and CDR3-region Arm-PCR. Each CDR3 protein gets one entry after TCRdb re-called the multiplex PCR reads with MiXCR. The repertoire holds some 470,000 distinct CDR3 sequences, with roughly a fifth as singletons. Time point defined: persistent/refractory GD, antithyroid drugs over 5 years with positive TRAb. From RNA extracted from PBMCs, the TCR library was made. The input for sequencing was peripheral blood mononuclear cells (PBMCs), taken when the disease was refractory, from a patient treated with antithyroid drugs. These receptors were collected from a female donor with Graves disease.

In its sample, this clonotype was seen a few times. The chain employs TRBV5-5 and TRBJ2-1, with 7 nucleotides matching TRBD1. J lost 6 bases, V lost 2 bases, and 11 bases had no gene match. The CDR3 is made up of 16 amino acids. Germline-derived CDR1 and CDR2 are SGHKS and YYEKEE (reference sequence). CDR3 sequence (DNA): TGTGCCAGCAGCTTACGTCCCGGGACAGCAATCAATGAGCAGTTCTTC. It is translated as CASSLRPGTAINEQFF.

CDR3 bases: TGTGCCAGCTCACCACCAGGGGTGGGGGACACTGAAGCTTTCTTT. This sequence encodes CASSPPGVGDTEAFF. This rearrangement joins TRBV18 to TRBJ1-1; a weak D match, TRBD1 (5 bases). The length of the CDR3 is 15 residues. CDR1 is KGHSH, CDR2 LQKENI, per germline. Trimming left V 0 bases short and J 3 bases short, with 11 bases between.

This clonotype was found a few times. V gene TRBV28 combines with J gene TRBJ1-1, with D unclear. Trimming removed 4 bases from V and 6 bases from J, with 6 bases in between. CDR1 and CDR2 from the germline V gene are MDHEN and SYDVKM. The CDR3 sequence is 11 residues long. This chain's CDR3 is CASSYNAEAFF. CDR3 nucleotides: TGTGCCAGCAGTTACAACGCTGAAGCTTTCTTT. Filled out from reference TRBV28 and TRBJ1-1, the complete variable domain reads DVKVTQSSRYLVKRTGEKVFLECVQDMDHENMFWYRQDPGLGLRLIYFSYDVKMKEKGDIPEGYSVSREKKERFSLILESASTNQTSMYLCASSYNAEAFFGQGTRLTVV.

This clonotype was recorded at least ten times. The chain employs TRBV28 and TRBJ1-5; unclear D gene. With 7 bases removed from V and 0 bases from J, the gap between germline ends came to 13 bases. The CDR3 sequence is 15 residues long. Per germline, CDR1 MDHEN and CDR2 SYDVKM. CDR3 in amino acids: CASIGGSDSNQPQHF. In DNA form, the CDR3 reads TGTGCCAGCATCGGAGGGTCAGATAGCAATCAGCCCCAGCATTTT.

This clonotype was picked up many times. The V and J genes are TRBV28 and TRBJ1-6, with D perhaps matching TRBD1 (5 bases). This CDR3 is 15 amino acids long. V was trimmed by 3 bases and J by 7 bases, leaving 13 bases between them. Germline V gene data show CDR1 as MDHEN and CDR2 as SYDVKM. The CDR3 reads CASSFGTKGNSPLHF. CDR3 DNA: TGTGCCAGCAGTTTCGGGACGAAAGGGAATTCACCCCTCCACTTT.

This clonotype came up many times. V gene TRBV11-2 combines with J gene TRBJ1-1, with D unresolved. In germline, CDR1 is SGHAT, CDR2 FQNNGV. The CDR3 extends over 13 amino acids. V was trimmed by 8 bases and J by 0 bases, leaving 10 bases between them. The CDR3 here is CASRGIMNTEAFF. The CDR3 region has the DNA TGTGCCAGCCGTGGGATCATGAACACTGAAGCTTTCTTT.

In the case of this clonotype: Germline is not matched at one junction end, which may reflect a read error. The CDR3 protein is CASSAGTGTYGQYF. The CDR3 region has the DNA TGTGCCAGCAGCGCCGGGACAGGGACCTACGGGCAGTACTTC. The V call is TRBV9, the J call TRBJ2-7, with TRBD1 identical over 9 bases. Per the germline V gene, CDR1 is SGDLS and CDR2 is YYNGEE. The CDR3 consists of 14 residues.

V usage is TRBV11-2 and J usage is TRBJ1-4; 8 bases agree with TRBD1. The germline CDR1 and CDR2 sequences are SGHAT and FQNNGV. V lost 4 bases and J lost 8; bases outside the gene matches: 21. This CDR3 spans 19 amino acids. The CDR3 is CASSWGRAGGYRFGEKLFF. CDR3 nucleotide sequence: TGTGCCAGCAGCTGGGGTCGGGCAGGGGGCTATCGATTCGGCGAAAAACTGTTTTTT.

This clonotype was detected a few times. The germline gene is not matched at one end of the junction; a read error may be the cause. The chain employs TRBV20-1 and TRBJ2-5, with TRBD1 matching 7 bases. This CDR3 has 17 amino acids. The V gene's germline CDR1 is DFQATT and CDR2 SNEGSKA (reference sequence). The CDR3 sequence: CGARPNEAGGEKETQYF. CDR3 in DNA: TGCGGTGCTAGACCTAATGAGGCAGGGGGTGAAAAAGAGACCCAGTACTTC.

The sample holds a few counts of this clonotype. The chain links TRBV7-8 to TRBJ2-7; perhaps TRBD1 as D (6 bases). Trimming cost V 6 bases and J 5 bases, with 11 bases left between them. There are 12 residues in the CDR3. Looked up from germline, CDR1 is SGHVS and CDR2 is FQNEAQ. CDR3 bases: TGTGCCAGCAGTTCACAGGGAAACGAGCAGTACTTC. It translates to CASSSQGNEQYF.

This clonotype was recorded a few times. This chain uses TRBV19 with TRBJ1-5; D remains ambiguous. V was cut by 7 bases and J by 0 bases, with 13 bases left in between. The CDR3 is made up of 15 amino acids. The germline V gene has CDR1 LNHDA and CDR2 SQIVND (reference sequence). CDR3 amino acids: CASTITEYSNQPQHF. Here the CDR3 DNA reads TGTGCCAGTACCATAACGGAGTATAGCAATCAGCCCCAGCATTTT.

This clonotype was detected only a few times. The rearrangement uses TRBV9 and TRBJ1-5; 8 bases fit TRBD1. V lost 4 bases, J lost 8 bases, and 11 bases stayed unmatched. CDR3 size: 15 residues. Germline V CDR1 and CDR2: SGDLS, YYNGEE. CDR3 region: CASSPTGDPREPQHF. As DNA, the CDR3 is TGTGCCAGCAGCCCGACAGGGGACCCCAGGGAGCCCCAGCATTTT.

This clonotype was observed many times. This chain joins TRBV2 and TRBJ2-7; a weak D match, TRBD2 (6 bases). The closer fit of TRBJ2-5 to the DNA end suggests the J call may be wrong. CDR1 is SNHLY and CDR2 is FYNNEI in the germline V gene. The CDR3 runs to 13 residues. The CDR3 reads CASGWSGEETQYF. The CDR3 DNA reads as TGTGCCAGCGGGTGGTCGGGAGAAGAGACCCAGTACTTC.

This clonotype was detected ten times or more. The rearrangement joins TRBV12-3 or TRBV12-4 to TRBJ2-2; a weak D match, TRBD1 (5 bases). V was pared by 6 bases and J by 4 bases, with 9 bases between. The CDR3 loop spans 13 amino acids. In DNA, the CDR3 is TGTGCCAGCAGGATTAGGGGCACCGGGGAGCTGTTTTTT. This codes for CASRIRGTGELFF.